This T cell receptor (beta chain) emerged from a study of technical replicates of blood from a few donors. The CDR3 consists of 15 residues. Trimming cost V 3 bases and J 0 bases, with 6 bases left between them. Per the germline V gene, CDR1 is KGHSH and CDR2 is LQKENI. This clone was detected once. TCRdb keeps only in-frame clones here, not all; method: immunoSEQ multiplex PCR. The sample lists 98,000 or so clones; 90% to 96% were seen once. The specimen was T cells isolated from PBMCs. The TCR sequence derives from a human donor in good health. The genes are TRBV18 and TRBJ1-6; D unclear. CDR3 coding DNA: TGTGCCAGCTCACCCGAGAGCTCCTATAATTCACCCCTCCACTTT. This sequence encodes CASSPESSYNSPLHF.